This T cell receptor beta chain came from a study of T cells in Graves' hyperthyroidism and ophthalmopathy. TCR beta CDR3 sequences were amplified from RNA transcripts. TCR CDR3 underwent first-round RT-PCR with the HTBI primer set. TCRdb re-analysed the multiplex PCR reads in MiXCR, keeping a single row per CDR3 protein. Of 450,000 to 650,000 distinct CDR3 sequences in the sample, less than 25% are singletons; the top ten hold about a quarter. This CDR3 is built from 14 residues. V was shortened by 6 bases and J by 4 bases, with 10 bases between the two germline ends. CDR1 and CDR2 (germline): MNHNS, SASEGT.

The chain carries TRBV6-1 and TRBJ1-6; D possibly corresponds to TRBD1 (5 bases). The sample was blood. This receptor was identified in a man younger than 35 with Graves' hyperthyroidism. CDR3 protein: CASSRGRYNSPLHF. The CDR3 DNA follows: TGTGCCAGCAGCCGGGGACGGTATAATTCACCCCTCCACTTT.